The source of this T cell receptor (beta chain) is a study of T cells after yellow fever vaccination. Whole-study context: The SMART-Seq v4 Ultra Low Input method served to prepare the low-cell-number fractions. Overall study findings and caveats: The booster saw the reappearance of most primary-vaccination clones (approximately 97% CD4, less than 90% CD8).

On this clonotype itself: Its antigen is unknown.

The V gene's germline CDR1 is LGHNA and CDR2 YNFKEQ. This CDR3 comprises 17 residues. V was clipped by 3 bases and J by 4 bases, with 20 bases between them. Making TCR cDNA involved 5'RACE template switching, which added UMIs and a universal primer site. One entry per CDR3 protein results from TCRdb running MiXCR on the 5' RACE reads. The data hold a few hundred thousand distinct CDR3 sequences, with more than 5.5% observed a single time. The starting material was PBMCs, obtained 5 days after the yellow fever booster vaccination. The rearrangement links TRBV4-2 to TRBJ2-3; D unresolved. The receptor was derived from a man aged 30-40 years who received the YFV17D yellow fever vaccine. This CDR3 reads CASSQQLELREADTQYF. CDR3 in DNA: TGTGCCAGCAGCCAGCAGCTCGAATTGAGAGAGGCAGATACGCAGTATTTT.